This T cell receptor beta chain emerged from a study of shared clonotypes between healthy human individuals (TCRdb year 2020). Regarding the study in general: Three men and a couple of women, aged 18 to 49 years, made up the cohort. Each donor's leukapheresis produced roughly between about 0.9 and 9.5 billion PBMCs. To increase sequencing depth and limit assay-specific biases, TCR repertoire library preparation and sequencing were carried out by different laboratories using diverse techniques. Blood TCR repertoires of roughly 5 healthy adults were deeply sequenced to estimate repertoire size and the extent of clonotype sharing between individuals. Results the study describes overall, beyond this receptor: Based on pairwise subsampling, the degree of clonotype sharing among donors was expected to be affected by sequencing depth. Only blood was sampled, and tissue TCR repertoires likely differ from those in blood. The genetic and exposure-history diversity represented was limited by the small number of donors.

A distance of 15 bases separates the germline ends of V and J, which lose 2 bases and 10 bases respectively. Via the germline V gene, CDR1 is MNHEY and CDR2 SVGAGI. Reading from cysteine to phenylalanine, the CDR3 counts 14 amino acids. Left in the record is the CDR3 DNA by itself, 42 bases read in frame from the first base. With respect to this clone: No cognate antigen has been identified for it. Base qualities are not at hand, and no much larger clone is one base apart.

The donors were healthy, HIV-negative adults who had no recently reported acute infections or vaccinations. Every donor was a Caucasian adult living in Nashville, Tennessee, USA. For unsorted samples, some 100 million PBMCs were counted, and genomic DNA was extracted using the QIAamp DNA Blood Mini kit. Blood was collected by leukapheresis, and PBMCs were isolated by Ficoll-Histopaque density gradient centrifugation and then cryopreserved in liquid nitrogen vapor phase. Using the deep immunoSEQ assay, multiplex PCR amplified TCR CDR3 regions from genomic DNA. Extracted genomic DNA from each cell subset was spread evenly across all wells of several immunoSEQ 96-well plates, with each plate serving as a replicate. For unsorted PBMC, around 330 ng genomic DNA, equal to 30,000 or so T cell genomes, was loaded into each replicate PCR. Ten immunoSEQ deep assay plates were used to sequence the unsorted PBMC genomic DNA. The purified libraries were quantified using a Qubit 3.0 fluorometer, sized with a Bioanalyzer 2100, and then quantified again using the KAPA Library Quantification kit. A separate single-read 150-cycle Illumina NextSeq 550 flow cell was used to sequence each immunoSEQ 96-well plate. In the authors' own workflow: The immunoSEQ output contained only junctional sequences without quality scores, so filtering could not match that applied to full-length reads. Sequences were annotated with PyIR, a Python wrapper for IgBLAST v1.9, using IMGT germline references to assign V/J genes and CDR3. Any read was removed if the V/J assignment was weak (E-value above 1e-6), the CDR3 was missing, or the read contained stop codons, out-of-frame junctions, or ambiguous translated residues. V3J clonotypes were defined as sequences sharing an identical inferred V gene, J gene, and CDR3 amino acid sequence. Percentage overlap between repertoires was computed as shared unique clonotypes divided by the size of the smaller repertoire. RTK rarefaction, the Chao1 estimator, and Recon v2.1 estimates of unobserved clonotypes were used to assess repertoire richness. In its TCRdb copy, this immuneACCESS table keeps in-frame sequences only and misses some clones. Where compared with another copy, unresolved V genes explain less than half of these, and the others have no known cause. The V and J calls and clone size were taken over from that table, and D and trimming were inferred from the DNA. Here the sample has nearly 500,000 clones; around 80% occur a single time. The ten top clones hold 10% to 15% of the sample.

The sequence was obtained from a woman aged 40 to 49 in good health. Some clones in this sample may be carry-over from other donors' samples. Sequencing was carried out using PBMCs. Recombination linked TRBV6-5 to TRBJ2-1; the D gene is perhaps TRBD1 or TRBD2, each of them matching over 6 bases. The CDR3 here reads CASSYASERGEQFF. The DNA sequence follows: TGTGCCAGCAGTTACGCTAGCGAGAGGGGGGAGCAGTTCTTC.